The rows below give T cell receptor beta chains drawn from one sample of a study of cytomegalovirus exposure and HLA in healthy donors. Data came from immunoSEQ multiplex PCR; TCRdb stores just in-frame clones and leaves some out. The sample includes 95,000 to 100,000 clones, around 76% of them seen just once. The sample consisted of PBMCs. The source of these receptors is a man aged 35-49 years in good health and CMV-seropositive. Both conserved end residues are part of each CDR3. A D gene is named only where the DNA matches it firmly. Clone size is not always given. Where it is, it says once, few, many or a class for expanded clones.

>TRBV2|TRBD1|once|TRBJ2-7
TGTGCCAGCAGTGAAAGGACAGGGGGCACAGCGGGAGGCAACGAGCAGTACTTC
CASSERTGGTAGGNEQYF
>TRBV7-9|NA|NA|TRBJ2-3
TGTGCCAGCAGCTTAGGCTCGGGGGGCACAGATACGCAGTATTTT
CASSLGSGGTDTQYF
>TRBV10-2|TRBD2|NA|TRBJ2-7
TGCGCCAGCACCTCGACTAGCGGTGCCTACGAGCAGTACTTC
CASTSTSGAYEQYF
>TRBV6-6|TRBD1|NA|TRBJ1-4
TGTGCCAGCAGCCTCGGGACAGGAAATGAAAAACTGTTTTTT
CASSLGTGNEKLFF
>TRBV4-1|NA|few|TRBJ1-5
TGCGCCAGCAGCCAAGAGGGCACAGGGACACAGCCCCAGCATTTT
CASSQEGTGTQPQHF
>TRBV18|NA|NA|TRBJ2-7
TGTGCCAGCTCACTTAGAAGAGATTACGAGCAGTACTTC
CASSLRRDYEQYF
>TRBV29-1|NA|NA|TRBJ2-4
TGCAGCGTTCTGGGGGCGAGCGGCATTCAGTACTTC
CSVLGASGIQYF
>TRBV4-2|TRBD1|NA|TRBJ2-1
TGTGCCAGCAGCCAGGCCGGGACAGGGCCCTACAATGAGCAGTTCTTC
CASSQAGTGPYNEQFF
>TRBV7-8|NA|NA|TRBJ2-1
TGTGCCAGCAGCTTATCCGGGTTGAACGAGCAGTTCTTC
CASSLSGLNEQFF
>TRBV19|NA|medium-sized|TRBJ2-3
TGTGCCAGTAGTACTGGACAGCTCACAGATACGCAGTATTTT
CASSTGQLTDTQYF